This passage covers 27 T cell receptor beta chains from one sample sequenced in a study of blood T cell repertoires in COVID-19. The repertoire was sequenced with immunoSEQ multiplex PCR; TCRdb's copy has only in-frame clones and lacks some. The repertoire holds around 130,000 clones, with 60% to 85% as singletons. The specimen sequenced was peripheral blood. The receptors shown here come from a man aged 50 to 59 with acute or convalescent COVID-19.

The chain employs TRBV7-2 and TRBJ1-6; D is perhaps TRBD1 (5 bases). Deletions cut 10 bases from V and 2 bases from J, with 15 bases between. The CDR3 is 15 amino acids. Germline loops: CDR1 SGHTA, CDR2 FQGNSA. The DNA of the CDR3 is TGTGCCACCTCGGCGGGGGAGCCCTATAATTCACCCCTCCACTTT. Translation: CATSAGEPYNSPLHF.

This chain links TRBV29-1 with TRBJ1-6; unclear D gene. The CDR3 is 13 amino acids. Per germline, CDR1 SQVTM and CDR2 ANQGSEA. V was shortened by 6 bases and J by 4 bases, with 10 bases between the two germline ends. CDR3: CSVREDYNSPLHF. DNA for the CDR3: TGCAGCGTAAGGGAGGATTATAATTCACCCCTCCACTTT.

In its sample, this clone was seen once. The V call is TRBV7-3, the J call TRBJ1-1; D is possibly TRBD1 (5 bases). The germline V gene encodes CDR1 SGHTA and CDR2 FQGTGA. The CDR3 runs 13 residues. V shed 5 bases and J shed 2 bases, with 9 bases lying between them. CDR3 bases: TGTGCCAGCAGCAGAAGGGGTAACACTGAAGCTTTCTTT. Protein sequence: CASSRRGNTEAFF. The variable domain in full, completed from reference TRBV7-3 and TRBJ1-1, reads GAGVSQTPSNKVTEKGKYVELRCDPISGHTALYWYRQSLGQGPEFLIYFQGTGAADDSGLPNDRFFAVRPEGSVSTLKIQRTERGDSAVYLCASSRRGNTEAFFGQGTRLTVV.

The rearrangement links TRBV27 to TRBJ1-2, with a possible D match to TRBD1 (6 bases). The CDR3 consists of 15 residues. CDR1 and CDR2 from the germline V gene are MNHEY and SMNVEV (reference sequence). Trimming removed 2 bases at V and 8 bases at J, with 18 bases between. For the CDR3, the DNA is TGTGCCAGCAGTTTAGGTGAAACAGGGAAGGGAGGCTACACCTTC. Its translation is CASSLGETGKGGYTF.

CDR3 sequence reads: CASSSGTYEQYF. The CDR3 DNA sequence: TGTGCCAGCAGCTCGGGGACCTACGAGCAGTACTTC. The chain employs TRBV11-2 and TRBJ2-7; the D gene is possibly TRBD2 (5 bases). Germline CDR1 SGHAT, CDR2 FQNNGV. The V gene lost 4 bases and the J gene lost 2 bases, with 6 bases spanning the gap. This CDR3 comprises 12 residues. Combining the CDR3 with reference TRBV11-2 and TRBJ2-7 gives the whole variable domain EAGVAQSPRYKIIEKRQSVAFWCNPISGHATLYWYQQILGQGPKLLIQFQNNGVVDDSQLPKDRFSAERLKGVDSTLKIQPAKLEDSAVYLCASSSGTYEQYFGPGTRLTVT.

The chain has TRBV9 and TRBJ1-5; 9 nucleotides agree with TRBD1. Trimming cost V 3 bases and J 7 bases; bases outside gene matches: 8. Germline CDR1 SGDLS, CDR2 YYNGEE. The CDR3 spans 15 residues. The CDR3 DNA is TGTGCCAGCAGCGCCGGGACAGGGTTCGGCCAGCCCCAGCATTTT. This codes for CASSAGTGFGQPQHF. The whole variable domain, filled in from reference TRBV9 and TRBJ1-5, reads DSGVTQTPKHLITATGQRVTLRCSPRSGDLSVYWYQQSLDQGLQFLIQYYNGEERAKGNILERFSAQQFPDLHSELNLSSLELGDSALYFCASSAGTGFGQPQHFGDGTRLSIL.

The table lists this clone with a count of one. The chain combines TRBV19 with TRBJ2-1; tentative D call: TRBD2 (5 bases). The CDR3 totals 13 residues. V was trimmed by 3 bases and J by 5 bases, leaving 8 bases between them. Germline CDR1 LNHDA, CDR2 SQIVND (reference sequence). CDR3 coding DNA: TGTGCCAGTAGTATGAGGGCGAACAATGAGCAGTTCTTC. Encoded protein: CASSMRANNEQFF.

CDR3 bases: TGTGCCAGCAGCTCGGGACAGCAGTTCAATGAAAAACTGTTTTTT. It codes for CASSSGQQFNEKLFF. The chain employs TRBV11-2 and TRBJ1-4; the match to TRBD1 covers 7 bases. The V gene's germline CDR1 is SGHAT and CDR2 FQNNGV. Germline trimming cut 4 bases from V and 5 bases from J; bases unmatched to any gene: 7. The CDR3 spans 15 residues.

This clone occurred once. The rearrangement joins TRBV7-9 to TRBJ2-4; D not resolved. The CDR3 has 12 amino acids. Per germline, CDR1 SEHNR and CDR2 FQNEAQ (reference sequence). With 1 base removed from V and 8 bases from J, the gap between germline ends came to 6 bases. CDR3 amino acids: CASSLGEDIQYF. CDR3 DNA: TGTGCCAGCAGCTTAGGAGAGGACATTCAGTACTTC.

This chain links TRBV6-5 with TRBJ2-5, with D possibly TRBD1 on 6 matching bases. The V end lost 2 bases, the J end lost 9 bases, and 10 bases lay between the germline ends. Germline assignment: CDR1 MNHEY and CDR2 SVGAGI. The CDR3 extends over 12 amino acids. CDR3 region: CASSYASGAQYF. The DNA of the CDR3 is TGTGCCAGCAGTTACGCGTCAGGGGCCCAGTACTTC.

The chain carries TRBV6-4 and TRBJ2-7; D is unresolved. The germline gives CDR1 MRHNA, CDR2 SNTAGT. V lost 3 bases and J lost 2, with 14 bases in between. The CDR3 consists of 15 residues. The DNA for the CDR3 is TGTGCCAGCAGTGAAGTGGAAAACAGACCCTACGAGCAGTACGTC. This gives the protein CASSEVENRPYEQYV.

This clone was seen just once. The V and J genes are TRBV5-1 and TRBJ2-1, with 8 bases lining up with TRBD1. The junction had 7 bases not matched to a gene; V was cut back by 0 bases and J by 5 bases. Germline-derived CDR1 and CDR2 are SGHRS and YFSETQ. The CDR3 consists of 16 residues. CDR3 amino acids: CASSLVHGQGDNEQFF. For the CDR3, the DNA is TGCGCCAGCAGCTTGGTACACGGACAGGGAGACAATGAGCAGTTCTTC.

V is TRBV9 and J is TRBJ2-2; possibly TRBD1 for D (7 bases). CDR1 is SGDLS, CDR2 YYNGEE, per germline. The V end lost 0 bases, the J end lost 4 bases, and 13 bases lay between the germline ends. The CDR3 is 16 amino acids. The CDR3 is CASSVVEGAGTGELFF. CDR3 DNA sequence: TGTGCCAGCAGCGTAGTGGAGGGGGCGGGCACCGGGGAGCTGTTTTTT.

The CDR3 DNA is TGCGCCAGCAGCTTGGAGGGTGGGAGGAACACCATATATTTT. Amino acid sequence: CASSLEGGRNTIYF. The rearrangement uses TRBV5-1 and TRBJ1-3; D is uncertain. The CDR3 is 14 residues long. Trimming shortened V by 0 bases and J by 7 bases, and 11 bases separated the two germline ends. Germline V gene lookup returns CDR1 SGHRS and CDR2 YFSETQ.

The chain has TRBV9 and TRBJ2-2, with a weak D call TRBD1 (7 bases). V was trimmed by 2 bases and J by 7 bases, leaving 12 bases between them. This CDR3 has 14 amino acids. CDR1 and CDR2 (germline): SGDLS, YYNGEE. CDR3 nucleotides: TGTGCCAGCAGCGTTCAGGGGGGAGGCGGGGAGCTGTTTTTT. Protein: CASSVQGGGGELFF.

Ten or more counts support this clone. The chain joins TRBV6-2 or TRBV6-3 to TRBJ1-1; no firm D call. CDR3 length: 13 residues. The germline V gene has CDR1 MNHEY and CDR2 SVGEGT. The V end lost 5 bases, the J end lost 4 bases, and 11 bases lay between the germline ends. CDR3 residues: CASSHAVATEAFF. CDR3 sequence (DNA): TGTGCCAGCAGTCACGCTGTAGCCACTGAAGCTTTCTTT.

This rearrangement joins TRBV25-1 to TRBJ2-1, with D perhaps TRBD1 (5 bases). Germline V gene lookup returns CDR1 MGHDK and CDR2 SYGVNS. Trimming took 3 bases from V and 4 from J, leaving 13 bases between them. CDR3 length equals 15 residues. CDR3 bases: TGTGCCAGCAGTGATGCCAGGGCAGTATACAATGAGCAGTTCTTC. Its protein is CASSDARAVYNEQFF.

Here the CDR3 reads CASSQLAGGTDTQYF. DNA of the CDR3: TGTGCCAGCAGCCAACTAGCGGGGGGCACAGATACGCAGTATTTT. V is TRBV3-1 (or the pseudogene TRBV3-2) and J is TRBJ2-3, with 10 bases aligning to TRBD2. Per germline, CDR1 LGHDT and CDR2 YNNKEL (reference sequence). This CDR3 spans 15 amino acids. V was clipped by 2 bases and J by 1 base; unmatched bases: 0.

The chain combines TRBV7-3 with TRBJ2-5, with 10 bases identical to TRBD1. Germline V gene sequence: CDR1 SGHTA, CDR2 FQGTGA. The CDR3 has 15 amino acids. J was trimmed by 5 bases and V by 4 bases; bases with no gene match: 7. The CDR3 reads CASSSQTGGRETQYF. CDR3 nucleotide sequence: TGTGCCAGCAGCTCCCAGACAGGGGGCAGGGAGACCCAGTACTTC. Supplemented by reference TRBV7-3 and TRBJ2-5, the full variable domain reads GAGVSQTPSNKVTEKGKYVELRCDPISGHTALYWYRQSLGQGPEFLIYFQGTGAADDSGLPNDRFFAVRPEGSVSTLKIQRTERGDSAVYLCASSSQTGGRETQYFGPGTRLLVL.

CDR3: CASMRSSGANVLTF. CDR3 in DNA: TGTGCCAGCATGCGGAGCTCTGGGGCCAACGTCCTGACTTTC. The gene calls are TRBV11-1 and TRBJ2-6; D is ambiguous. CDR3 length equals 14 residues. With 7 bases removed from V and 0 bases from J, the gap between germline ends came to 7 bases. Looked up from germline, CDR1 is SGHAT and CDR2 is FQDESV (reference sequence).

This clone was seen a handful of times. The J gene is TRBJ2-2, the V gene TRBV19; 7 bases fit TRBD1. Germline trimming cut 8 bases from V and 5 bases from J; bases unmatched to any gene: 8. Germline assignment: CDR1 LNHDA and CDR2 SQIVND (reference sequence). The CDR3 totals 14 residues. CDR3: CASLRRQGTGELFF. Here the CDR3 DNA reads TGTGCCAGTCTCCGTCGACAGGGAACCGGGGAGCTGTTTTTT.

The chain uses TRBV10-2 and TRBJ2-5, with 8 bases lining up with TRBD1. J lost 4 bases, V lost 7 bases, and 8 bases had no gene match. The CDR3 runs 14 residues. Looked up from germline, CDR1 is WSHSY and CDR2 is SAAADI. The CDR3 sequence: CASTGQGGGETQYF. As DNA, the CDR3 is TGCGCCAGCACCGGACAGGGTGGGGGAGAGACCCAGTACTTC.

The chain recombines TRBV7-3 with TRBJ2-1; 7 nucleotides match TRBD2. CDR1 is SGHTA, CDR2 FQGTGA, per germline. The V gene end was trimmed by 1 base and the J gene end by 9 bases; junction bases not matched to a gene: 12. This CDR3 comprises 16 residues. The CDR3 protein is CASSLKGFGRGSEQFF. In DNA form, the CDR3 reads TGTGCCAGCAGCTTAAAAGGGTTTGGGAGGGGATCTGAGCAGTTCTTC.

The chain carries TRBV30 and TRBJ2-3, with TRBD2 matching 7 bases. The V segment lost 0 bases and the J segment 0 bases; nucleotides outside the gene matches: 3. Germline lookup yields CDR1 GTSNPN and CDR2 SVGIG (reference sequence). The CDR3 consists of 15 residues. The CDR3 bases are TGTGCCTGGAGTGTAAGGCGGGGGAGCACAGATACGCAGTATTTT. It yields the protein CAWSVRRGSTDTQYF.

This clone was detected only once. V and J are TRBV12-3 or TRBV12-4 and TRBJ1-2, with D tentatively TRBD1 (6 bases). This CDR3 has 13 residues. V lost 5 bases to trimming and J lost 6 bases, with 13 bases between them. CDR3 in DNA: TGTGCCAGCAGTCCGACAGGCCTGGATGGCTACACCTTC. Translated, it gives CASSPTGLDGYTF.

This chain links TRBV11-2 with TRBJ1-2; no clear D gene. CDR1 is SGHAT, CDR2 FQNNGV, per germline. This CDR3 comprises 14 residues. Trimming removed 4 bases from V and 4 bases from J, with 13 bases in between. CDR3 amino acids: CASSSLAGIYGYTF. CDR3 in DNA: TGTGCCAGCAGCTCCTTAGCGGGTATCTATGGCTACACCTTC.

The chain links TRBV21-1 to TRBJ2-1; the DNA was not compared with TRBD2, the D call given in the table. TRBV21-1 is flagged as a pseudogene. This CDR3 spans 19 amino acids. CDR3 residues: CASSKAVAGGEASPNEQFF. The CDR3, as DNA: TGTGCCAGCAGCAAAGCGGTGGCGGGGGGCGAGGCTTCACCCAATGAGCAGTTCTTC.